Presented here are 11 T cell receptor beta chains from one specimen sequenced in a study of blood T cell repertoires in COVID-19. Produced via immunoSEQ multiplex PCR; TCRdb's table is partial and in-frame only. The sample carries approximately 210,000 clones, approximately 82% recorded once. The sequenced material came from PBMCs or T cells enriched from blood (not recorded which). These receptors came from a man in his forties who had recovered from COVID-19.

CDR3 coding DNA: TGTGCCAGCAGCCATCAAGGGACAGCGGATGGCTACACCTTC. Residues: CASSHQGTADGYTF. The genes are TRBV14 and TRBJ1-2, with 7 bases that match TRBD1. The CDR3 sequence is 14 residues long. Trimming removed 3 bases from V and 6 bases from J; junction bases left unmatched: 7. Germline V gene data show CDR1 as SGHDN and CDR2 as FVKESK. The full variable domain, completed using reference TRBV14 and TRBJ1-2, is EAGVTQFPSHSVIEKGQTVTLRCDPISGHDNLYWYRRVMGKEIKFLLHFVKESKQDESGMPNNRFLAERTGGTYSTLKVQPAELEDSGVYFCASSHQGTADGYTFGSGTRLTVV.

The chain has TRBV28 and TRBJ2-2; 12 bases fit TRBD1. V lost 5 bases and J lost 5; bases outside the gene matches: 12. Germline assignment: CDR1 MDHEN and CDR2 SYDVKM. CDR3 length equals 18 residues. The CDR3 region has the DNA TGTGCCAGCAGTGCCCGGGACAGGGGGCTGGGTGAAACCGGGGAGCTGTTTTTT. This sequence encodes CASSARDRGLGETGELFF.

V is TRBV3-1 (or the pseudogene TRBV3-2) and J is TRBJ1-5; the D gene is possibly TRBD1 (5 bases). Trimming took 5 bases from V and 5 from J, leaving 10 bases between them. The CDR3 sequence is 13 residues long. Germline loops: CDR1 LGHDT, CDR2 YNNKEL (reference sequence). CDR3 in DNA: TGTGCCAGCAGCACGGGGGGAGATCAGCCCCAGCATTTT. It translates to CASSTGGDQPQHF.

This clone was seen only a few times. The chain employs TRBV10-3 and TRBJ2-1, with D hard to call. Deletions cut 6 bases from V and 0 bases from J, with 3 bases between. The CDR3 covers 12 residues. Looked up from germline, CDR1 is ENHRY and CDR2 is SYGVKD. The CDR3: CAISSSYNEQFF. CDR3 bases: TGTGCCATCAGCAGCTCCTACAATGAGCAGTTCTTC.

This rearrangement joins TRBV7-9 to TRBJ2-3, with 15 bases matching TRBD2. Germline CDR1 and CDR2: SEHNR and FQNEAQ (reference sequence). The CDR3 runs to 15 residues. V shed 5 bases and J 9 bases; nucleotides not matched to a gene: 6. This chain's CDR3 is CASSPGLAGGETQYF. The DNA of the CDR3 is TGTGCCAGCAGCCCGGGACTAGCGGGAGGAGAAACGCAGTATTTT.

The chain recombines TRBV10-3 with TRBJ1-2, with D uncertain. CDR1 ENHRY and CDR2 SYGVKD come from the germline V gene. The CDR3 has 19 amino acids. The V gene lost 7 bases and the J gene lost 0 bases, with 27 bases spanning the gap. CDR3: CAITNSERNAVSANYGYTF. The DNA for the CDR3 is TGTGCCATCACTAATTCCGAAAGAAATGCCGTCTCGGCTAACTATGGCTACACCTTC.

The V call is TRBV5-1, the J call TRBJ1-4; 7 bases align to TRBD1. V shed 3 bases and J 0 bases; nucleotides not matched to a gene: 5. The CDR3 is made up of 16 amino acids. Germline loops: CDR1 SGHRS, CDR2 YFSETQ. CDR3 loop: CASSSGQLATNEKLFF. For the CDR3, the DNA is TGCGCCAGCAGCTCGGGACAGCTTGCAACTAATGAAAAACTGTTTTTT.

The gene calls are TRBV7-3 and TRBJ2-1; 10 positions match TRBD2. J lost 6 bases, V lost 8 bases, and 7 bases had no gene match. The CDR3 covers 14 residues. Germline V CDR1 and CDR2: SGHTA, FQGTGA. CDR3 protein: CASRVSGRGNEQFF. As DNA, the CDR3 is TGTGCCAGCCGCGTGAGCGGGAGGGGCAATGAGCAGTTCTTC.

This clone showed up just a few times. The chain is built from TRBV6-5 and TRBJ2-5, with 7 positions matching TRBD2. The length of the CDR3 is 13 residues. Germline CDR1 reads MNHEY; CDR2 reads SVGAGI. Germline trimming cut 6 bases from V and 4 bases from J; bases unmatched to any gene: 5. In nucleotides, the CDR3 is TGTGCCAGCAGAACCTTAGCGGGAGAGACCCAGTACTTC. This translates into CASRTLAGETQYF.

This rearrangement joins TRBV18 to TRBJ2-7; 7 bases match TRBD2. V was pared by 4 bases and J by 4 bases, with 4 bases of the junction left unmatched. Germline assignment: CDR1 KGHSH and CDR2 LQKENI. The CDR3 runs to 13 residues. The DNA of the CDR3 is TGTGCCAGCTCACTCCTAGCGGCGTACGAGCAGTACTTC. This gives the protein CASSLLAAYEQYF.

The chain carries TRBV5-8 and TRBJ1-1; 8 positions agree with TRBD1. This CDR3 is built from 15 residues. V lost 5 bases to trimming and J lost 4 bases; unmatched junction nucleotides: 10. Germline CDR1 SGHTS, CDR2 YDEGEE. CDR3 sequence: CASRSRQGRVTEAFF. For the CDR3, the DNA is TGTGCCAGCAGGTCTCGACAGGGGAGGGTCACTGAAGCTTTCTTT.